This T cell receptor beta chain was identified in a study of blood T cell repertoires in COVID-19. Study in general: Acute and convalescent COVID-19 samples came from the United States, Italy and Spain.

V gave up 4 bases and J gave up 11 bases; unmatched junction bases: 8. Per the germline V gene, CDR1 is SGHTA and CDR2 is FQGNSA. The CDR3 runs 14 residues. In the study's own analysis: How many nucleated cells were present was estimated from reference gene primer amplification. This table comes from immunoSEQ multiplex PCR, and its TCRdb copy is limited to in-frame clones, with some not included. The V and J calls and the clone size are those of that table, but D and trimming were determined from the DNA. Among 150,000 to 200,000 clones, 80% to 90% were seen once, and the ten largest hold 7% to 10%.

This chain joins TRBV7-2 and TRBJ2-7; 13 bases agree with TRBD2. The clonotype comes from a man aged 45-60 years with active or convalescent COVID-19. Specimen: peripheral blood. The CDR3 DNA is TGTGCCAGCAGCTCAGGACTAGCGGGAGCGTTGGAGTACTTC. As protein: CASSSGLAGALEYF.